This T cell receptor (beta chain) was retrieved from a study of T cell repertoires in cytomegalovirus infection. TCRdb independently ran MiXCR on the reads; one entry per CDR3 protein. The sample holds roughly 920,000 distinct CDR3 sequences, approximately 31% seen once. This clonotype was counted only a few times. Its matching antigen is unknown. CDR3 length: 16 residues. CDR1 and CDR2 (germline): ENHRY, SYGVKD. V lost 7 bases, J lost 1 base, and 16 bases lay in between. J is TRBJ2-2 and V is TRBV10-3; maybe TRBD1 (6 bases). The sequence derives from a human donor in good health (CMV status not recorded). Some clones in this sample may be carry-over from other donors' samples. Sequenced here: cultured CD8+ T cells from PBMCs, sampled from culture after CMV antigen stimulation. The CDR3 coding sequence is TGTGCCATCAACCCTTCGGACAGAATGAACACCGGGGAGCTGTTTTTT. Translation gives CAINPSDRMNTGELFF.